This T cell receptor (beta chain) was identified during a study of blood T cell repertoires in COVID-19. Study information: The United States, Italy and Spain provided the acute and convalescent COVID-19 samples. PBMCs, B-cell-depleted T cells, or T cells were the source of the cDNA or gDNA that made up the material.

Unmatched junction bases numbered 5, after V lost 2 bases and J lost 3 bases. Germline V gene lookup returns CDR1 MNHEY and CDR2 SVGAGI. The CDR3 is 15 amino acids. As processed by the authors: Researchers report that nucleated cell counts were estimated from reference gene primer amplification. TCRdb's table, derived via immunoSEQ multiplex PCR, lists solely in-frame clones and lacks some. Clone size and the V and J calls come from that table; the DNA yielded D and trimming. The table records approximately 200,000 clones, more than 65% of them present only once. This rearrangement joins TRBV6-5 to TRBJ2-7; 9 bases are shared with TRBD1. The clonotype originates from an older woman with acute or convalescent COVID-19. Sequencing input: peripheral blood. The CDR3 nucleotides are TGTGCCAGCAGTTACGGACAGGGGACTATCTACGAGCAGTACTTC. The encoded protein is CASSYGQGTIYEQYF.